The entry below gives a single TCR beta chain sequence along with its context. The germline CDR1 and CDR2 sequences are SGDLS and YYNGEE. This CDR3 region has 13 residues. After removal of 4 bases from V and 7 bases from J, the junction contained 7 bases not matched to a gene. These data originate in a study of blood T cell repertoires in COVID-19. In the study overall: Some COVID-19 samples were acute and others convalescent; all came from the United States, Italy and Spain. PBMCs, B-cell-depleted T cells, or T cells provided the cDNA or gDNA that made up the material.

TCRdb keeps only in-frame clones here, not all; method: immunoSEQ multiplex PCR. The sample contains about 150,000 clones, about nine tenths of which appear only once. Patients of the Seattle cohort, enrolled during active infection, were followed longitudinally. The sequenced material came from peripheral blood. This TCR came from a man between 18 and 29 years old with COVID-19, enrolled during active disease. V usage is TRBV9 and J usage is TRBJ2-7; the match to TRBD2 covers 8 bases. The CDR3 bases are TGTGCCAGCAGCCTGAGCGGGAGCAATGAGCAGTACTTC. Encoded protein: CASSLSGSNEQYF.